The clone carrying this T cell receptor (beta chain) occurred many times. This sample is drawn from a study of blood T cells in healthy people across ages. PCR was performed a second time for roughly 7 to 11 cycles using a sample-barcoded 5' primer and a J-beta primer mix. Every cDNA was tagged by a template-switch adaptor with 12 random nucleotides. From the 5' RACE reads, TCRdb called clonotypes with MiXCR, one entry per CDR3 protein. Of around 650,000 distinct CDR3 sequences listed, about a third are singletons. Trimming shortened V by 4 bases and J by 7 bases, and 17 bases separated the two germline ends. There are 14 residues in the CDR3. Germline V gives CDR1 SGDLS, CDR2 YYNGEE.

The genes are TRBV9 and TRBJ2-5; possibly TRBD1 or TRBD2 for D (5 bases each). Input material: blood. This receptor was obtained from a woman older than 75 in good health. CDR3 protein: CASSPRPGTSTQYF. In DNA form, the CDR3 reads TGTGCCAGCAGCCCCAGACCGGGGACGTCGACCCAGTACTTC.